This T cell receptor beta chain was recorded in a study of CD8 T cells in ankylosing spondylitis. Study-wide results and limits: From matched ankylosing spondylitis synovial fluid, disease-linked clones were reportedly recovered at significantly enriched levels. What seemed typical of ankylosing spondylitis blood was a TCR beta motif built from roughly 8 highly homologous variants. Disease-linked clones had a CD8+ phenotype and relatively low frequency in peripheral blood.

Germline CDR1 MDHEN, CDR2 SYDVKM. V lost 3 bases to trimming and J lost 3 bases; unmatched junction nucleotides: 2. This CDR3 is built from 14 residues. This clonotype was observed a handful of times. Its antigen is still unknown. TCR beta libraries were made by quantitative 5'-RACE with molecular barcodes. TCRdb passed the 5' RACE reads through MiXCR, listing each CDR3 protein once. The repertoire includes 450,000 to 550,000 distinct CDR3 sequences, approximately 5.3% of them detected once, and under 4.5% sits in the top ten. This chain joins TRBV28 and TRBJ1-5, with 7 bases identical to TRBD1. Specimen: blood, either unsorted or a sorted T cell fraction (not recorded which). This sequence originates from a male donor with ankylosing spondylitis. The CDR3 region is CASSFRGYNQPQHF. The CDR3 DNA is TGTGCCAGCAGTTTCAGGGGGTACAATCAGCCCCAGCATTTT. Using reference TRBV28 and TRBJ1-5 for the parts outside the CDR3, the full variable domain is DVKVTQSSRYLVKRTGEKVFLECVQDMDHENMFWYRQDPGLGLRLIYFSYDVKMKEKGDIPEGYSVSREKKERFSLILESASTNQTSMYLCASSFRGYNQPQHFGDGTRLSIL.